This paragraph covers one T cell receptor (beta chain) sequence. Its antigen is still unknown. Base quality data are lacking; no much larger clone is found one base away. TCR CDR3 regions were amplified from genomic DNA by multiplex PCR using the deep immunoSEQ assay. Extracted genomic DNA from each cell subset was distributed evenly across all wells of several immunoSEQ 96-well plates, and each plate was treated as a replicate. For sorted subsets, 150 to 250 ng genomic DNA, equal to tens of thousands of T cell genomes, was loaded into each replicate PCR. The purified libraries were quantified using a Qubit 3.0 fluorometer, sized with a Bioanalyzer 2100, and then quantified again using the KAPA Library Quantification kit. A separate single-read 150-cycle Illumina NextSeq 550 flow cell was used to sequence each immunoSEQ 96-well plate. Processing in the source paper ran as follows. The immunoSEQ output contained only junctional sequences without quality scores, so filtering could not match that applied to full-length reads. To assign V/J genes and CDR3, sequences were annotated against IMGT germline references using PyIR, a Python wrapper for IgBLAST v1.9. Reads were removed for weak V/J assignments (E-value above 1e-6), missing CDR3, stop codons, out-of-frame junctions, or ambiguous translated residues. V3J clonotypes were defined as sequences sharing an identical inferred V gene, J gene, and CDR3 amino acid sequence. Percentage overlap between repertoires was computed as shared unique clonotypes divided by the size of the smaller repertoire. RTK rarefaction, the Chao1 estimator, and Recon v2.1 estimates of unobserved clonotypes were used to assess repertoire richness. OLGA was used to compute generation probabilities for all TCRbeta clonotypes that the gDNA method yielded from four donors. TCRdb re-hosts the immuneACCESS table, in-frame sequences only. Its copies lack some clones; in the studies checked, an unresolved V gene accounts for under half of them, and the cause for the rest is not known. That table is the source of V, J and clone size, and D and trimming were worked out from the DNA. This sample gives just over 2,000,000 clones in total; over 85% of them show up just once. The leading ten clones occupy around 0.13% of the sample.

The donors were healthy, HIV-negative adults who had no recently reported acute infections or vaccinations. Every donor was a Caucasian adult residing in Nashville, Tennessee, USA. CD4+ T cells were enriched by magnetic negative selection, after which naive cells were positively selected on CD45RA and the negative fraction was taken as the memory subset. Blood was collected by leukapheresis, and PBMCs were isolated by Ficoll-Histopaque density gradient centrifugation and then cryopreserved in liquid nitrogen vapor phase. Purity and quantity of every magnetically sorted T cell population were checked by analytical flow cytometry. From each sorted fraction, genomic DNA was isolated and quantified by UV absorbance on a Nanodrop 2000c. This sample is part of a study of shared clonotypes between healthy human individuals (dated by TCRdb to 2018 to 2020). Some background on the complete study: Two women and a few men aged 18 to 49 years were included in the cohort. For each donor, CD4 naive and CD4 memory were each given three plates, CD8 naive was given two plates, and CD8 memory was given one plate. To estimate repertoire size and how much clonotype sharing occurs between individuals, the study deeply sequenced the blood TCR repertoires of roughly 5 healthy adults. To increase sequencing depth and limit assay-specific biases, TCR repertoire library preparation and sequencing were carried out by different laboratories using diverse techniques. Each donor's leukapheresis produced roughly between roughly 0.94 and 9.5 billion PBMCs. Beyond this particular receptor, the publication reports: Because the study included a small number of donors, the genetic and exposure-history diversity represented was limited. Clonotypes shared by all four sorted-subset donors showed higher generation probabilities than non-shared clonotypes. Sampling was restricted to blood, and TCR repertoires in tissue are likely to differ from TCR repertoires in blood. Pairwise subsampling led to the expectation that sequencing depth would affect the degree of clonotype sharing among donors. Sharing across a few donors was observed for around 5% of naive CD4, 3.5% of naive CD8, 2.3% of memory CD4, and around 0.4% of memory CD8 clonotypes. Naive subsets generally had larger estimated clonotype richness than memory subsets. Rarefaction of sorted-subset datasets indicated incomplete sequencing despite the large sequencing depth.

The germline V gene supplies CDR1 ENHRY and CDR2 SYGVKD. Trimming takes 6 bases from V and 5 bases from J, and the germline ends sit 10 bases apart. The CDR3 measures 12 amino acids from cysteine to phenylalanine. The entry retains the CDR3 DNA only, 36 bases that are in frame from base 1. This TCR was sampled from a man aged 18-30 years in good health. The chain was built from TRBV10-3 and TRBJ1-1, with a weak D call of TRBD1 (6 bases match). What was sequenced was naive CD4+ T cells sorted from blood. The sample's cell subset or site label, in plain terms: CD45RA+ positively selected. The CDR3 amino acid sequence is: CAISSQGTEAFF. Here is the DNA: TGTGCCATCAGCTCGCAGGGGACTGAAGCTTTCTTT.